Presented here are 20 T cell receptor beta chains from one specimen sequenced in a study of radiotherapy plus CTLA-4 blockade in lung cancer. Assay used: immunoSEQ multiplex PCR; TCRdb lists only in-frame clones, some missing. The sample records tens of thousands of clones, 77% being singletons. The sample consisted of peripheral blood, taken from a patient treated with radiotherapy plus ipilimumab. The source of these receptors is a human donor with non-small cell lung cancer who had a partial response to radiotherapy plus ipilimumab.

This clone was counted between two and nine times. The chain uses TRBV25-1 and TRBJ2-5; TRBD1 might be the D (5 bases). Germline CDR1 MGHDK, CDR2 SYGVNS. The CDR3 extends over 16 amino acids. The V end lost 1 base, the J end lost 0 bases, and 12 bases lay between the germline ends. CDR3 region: CASSEFLGRDQETQYF. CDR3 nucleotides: TGTGCCAGCAGTGAATTTCTGGGCAGGGACCAAGAGACCCAGTACTTC.

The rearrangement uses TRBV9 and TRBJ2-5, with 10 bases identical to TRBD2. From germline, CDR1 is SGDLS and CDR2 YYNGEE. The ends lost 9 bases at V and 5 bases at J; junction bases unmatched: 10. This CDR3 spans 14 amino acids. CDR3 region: CATSGGAPEETQYF. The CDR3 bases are TGTGCCACAAGCGGGGGGGCGCCCGAGGAGACCCAGTACTTC.

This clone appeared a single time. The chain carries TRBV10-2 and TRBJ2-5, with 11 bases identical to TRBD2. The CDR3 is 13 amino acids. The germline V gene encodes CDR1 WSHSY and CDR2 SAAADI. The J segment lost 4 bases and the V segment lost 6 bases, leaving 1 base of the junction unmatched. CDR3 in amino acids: CASRGLAGETQYF. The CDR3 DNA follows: TGCGCCAGCAGAGGACTAGCGGGAGAGACCCAGTACTTC.

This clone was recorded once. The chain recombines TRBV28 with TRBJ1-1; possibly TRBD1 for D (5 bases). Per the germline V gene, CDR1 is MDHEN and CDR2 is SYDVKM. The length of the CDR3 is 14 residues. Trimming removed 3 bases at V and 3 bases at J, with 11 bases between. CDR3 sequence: CASSFLGAYTEAFF. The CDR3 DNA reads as TGTGCCAGCAGTTTCCTAGGGGCCTACACTGAAGCTTTCTTT.

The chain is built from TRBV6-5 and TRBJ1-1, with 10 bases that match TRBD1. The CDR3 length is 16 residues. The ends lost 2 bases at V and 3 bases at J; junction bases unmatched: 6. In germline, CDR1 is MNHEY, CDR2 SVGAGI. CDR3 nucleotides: TGTGCCAGCAGTTACAAGGGACAGGGGTGGTACACTGAAGCTTTCTTT. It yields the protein CASSYKGQGWYTEAFF.

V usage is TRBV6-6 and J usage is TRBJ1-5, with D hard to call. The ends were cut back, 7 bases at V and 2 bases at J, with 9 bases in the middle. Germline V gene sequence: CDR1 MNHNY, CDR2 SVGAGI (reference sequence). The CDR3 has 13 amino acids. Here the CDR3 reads CASTAPGNQPQHF. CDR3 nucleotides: TGTGCCAGCACTGCTCCGGGCAATCAGCCCCAGCATTTT.

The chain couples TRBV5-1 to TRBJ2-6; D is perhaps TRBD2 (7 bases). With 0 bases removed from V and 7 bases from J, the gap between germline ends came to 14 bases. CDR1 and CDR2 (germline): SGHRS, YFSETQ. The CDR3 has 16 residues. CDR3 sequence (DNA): TGCGCCAGCAGCTTGGGGGGGCTGACTAGCGCCAACGTCCTGACTTTC. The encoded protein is CASSLGGLTSANVLTF.

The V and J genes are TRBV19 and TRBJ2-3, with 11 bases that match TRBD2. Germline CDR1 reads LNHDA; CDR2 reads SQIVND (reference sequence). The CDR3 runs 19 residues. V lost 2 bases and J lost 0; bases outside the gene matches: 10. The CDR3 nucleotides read TGTGCCAGTAGTATATTATCCCCCCTAGCGGGGGGAAGCACAGATACGCAGTATTTT. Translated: CASSILSPLAGGSTDTQYF.

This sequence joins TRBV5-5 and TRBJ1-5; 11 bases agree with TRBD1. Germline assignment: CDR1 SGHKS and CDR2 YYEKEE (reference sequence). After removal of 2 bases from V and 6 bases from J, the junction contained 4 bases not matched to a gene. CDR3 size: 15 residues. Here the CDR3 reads CASSFGQGAFQPQHF. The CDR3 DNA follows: TGTGCCAGCAGCTTCGGACAGGGGGCGTTTCAGCCCCAGCATTTT. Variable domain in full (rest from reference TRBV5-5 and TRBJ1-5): DAGVTQSPTHLIKTRGQQVTLRCSPISGHKSVSWYQQVLGQGPQFIFQYYEKEERGRGNFPDRFSARQFPNYSSELNVNALLLGDSALYLCASSFGQGAFQPQHFGDGTRLSIL.

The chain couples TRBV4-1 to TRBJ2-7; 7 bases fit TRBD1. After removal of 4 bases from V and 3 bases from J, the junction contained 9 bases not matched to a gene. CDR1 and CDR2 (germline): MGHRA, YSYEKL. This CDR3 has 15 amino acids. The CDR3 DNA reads TGCGCCAGCAGCCTAGCCCGGGACAGCGGCTACGAGCAGTACTTC. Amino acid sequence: CASSLARDSGYEQYF.

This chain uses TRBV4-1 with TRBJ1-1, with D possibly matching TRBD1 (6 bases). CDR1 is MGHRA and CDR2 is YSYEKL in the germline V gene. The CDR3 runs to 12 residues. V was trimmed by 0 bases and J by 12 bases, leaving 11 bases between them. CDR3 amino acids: CASSQDHRETFF. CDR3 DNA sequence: TGCGCCAGCAGCCAAGATCACAGGGAAACTTTCTTT.

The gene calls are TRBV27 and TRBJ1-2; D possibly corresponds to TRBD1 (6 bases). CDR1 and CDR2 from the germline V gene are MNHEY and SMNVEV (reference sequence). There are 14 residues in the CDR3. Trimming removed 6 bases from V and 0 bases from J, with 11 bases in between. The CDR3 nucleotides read TGTGCCAGCAGCACAGGGCCAGCTAACTATGGCTACACCTTC. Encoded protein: CASSTGPANYGYTF.

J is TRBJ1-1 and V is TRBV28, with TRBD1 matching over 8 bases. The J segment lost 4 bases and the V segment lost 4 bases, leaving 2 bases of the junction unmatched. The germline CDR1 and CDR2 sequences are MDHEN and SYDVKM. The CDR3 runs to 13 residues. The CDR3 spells CASSWGQATEAFF. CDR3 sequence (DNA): TGTGCCAGCAGTTGGGGACAGGCCACTGAAGCTTTCTTT.

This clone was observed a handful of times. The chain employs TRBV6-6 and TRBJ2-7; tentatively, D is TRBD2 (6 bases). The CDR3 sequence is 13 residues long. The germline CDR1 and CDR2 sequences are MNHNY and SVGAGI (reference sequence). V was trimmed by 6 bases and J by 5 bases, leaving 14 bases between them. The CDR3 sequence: CASSPPGGDEQYF. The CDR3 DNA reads TGTGCCAGCAGCCCCCCCGGAGGGGACGAGCAGTACTTC.

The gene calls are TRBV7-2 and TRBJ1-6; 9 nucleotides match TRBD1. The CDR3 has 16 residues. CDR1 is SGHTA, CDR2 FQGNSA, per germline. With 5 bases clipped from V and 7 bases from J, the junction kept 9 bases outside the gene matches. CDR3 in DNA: TGTGCCAGCAGCGTTCCGGGACAGGGTAGGAATTCACCCCTCCACTTT. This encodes CASSVPGQGRNSPLHF.

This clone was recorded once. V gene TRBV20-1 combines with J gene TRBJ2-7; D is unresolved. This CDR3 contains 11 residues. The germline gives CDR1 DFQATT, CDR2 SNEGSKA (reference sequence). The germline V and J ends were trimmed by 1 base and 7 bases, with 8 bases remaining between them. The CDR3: CSARVPGEQYF. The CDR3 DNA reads TGCAGTGCTAGAGTCCCCGGGGAGCAGTACTTC.

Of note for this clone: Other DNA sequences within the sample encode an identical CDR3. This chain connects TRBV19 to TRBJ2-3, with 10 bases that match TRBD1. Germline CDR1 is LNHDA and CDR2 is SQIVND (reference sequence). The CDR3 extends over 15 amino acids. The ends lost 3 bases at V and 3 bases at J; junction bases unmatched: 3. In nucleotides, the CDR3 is TGTGCCAGTAGTATTCCGGGACAGGGGACAGATACGCAGTATTTT. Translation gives CASSIPGQGTDTQYF.

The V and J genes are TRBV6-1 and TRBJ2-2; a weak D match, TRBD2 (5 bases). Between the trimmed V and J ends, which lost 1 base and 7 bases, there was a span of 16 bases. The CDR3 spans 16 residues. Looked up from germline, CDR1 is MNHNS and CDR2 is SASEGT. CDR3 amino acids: CASSEERGRPGGELFF. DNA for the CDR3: TGTGCCAGCAGTGAAGAGAGAGGGAGACCGGGCGGGGAGCTGTTTTTT.

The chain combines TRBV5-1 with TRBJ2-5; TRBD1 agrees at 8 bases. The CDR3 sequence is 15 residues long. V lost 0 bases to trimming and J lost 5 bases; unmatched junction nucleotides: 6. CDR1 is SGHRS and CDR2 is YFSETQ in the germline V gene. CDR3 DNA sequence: TGCGCCAGCAGCTTGGATGGCAGGGGGCAGGAGACCCAGTACTTC. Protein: CASSLDGRGQETQYF.

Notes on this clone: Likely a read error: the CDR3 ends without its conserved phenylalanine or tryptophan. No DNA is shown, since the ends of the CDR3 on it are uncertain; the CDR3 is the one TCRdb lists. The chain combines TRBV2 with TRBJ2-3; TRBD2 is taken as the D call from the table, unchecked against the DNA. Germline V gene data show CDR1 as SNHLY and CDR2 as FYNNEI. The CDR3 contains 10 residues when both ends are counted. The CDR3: CASRPGLQYN.